These 16 T cell receptor beta chains were all obtained from the same sample, sequenced in a study of early T cells in non-severe SARS-CoV-2 infection. TCRdb itself ran the 5' RACE reads through MiXCR, one entry per CDR3 protein. The sample consists of around 80,000 distinct CDR3 sequences, approximately 13% of them appearing once. The sequenced sample was whole blood. The receptor source for this set is an adult who was a healthcare worker with PCR-confirmed SARS-CoV-2 infection or an uninfected control (not recorded which).

The chain has TRBV2 and TRBJ1-5, with 12 bases identical to TRBD1. V lost 5 bases, J lost 1 base, and 3 bases stayed unmatched. This CDR3 is 16 amino acids long. Per the germline V gene, CDR1 is SNHLY and CDR2 is FYNNEI. CDR3 protein: CASSYGTGGSNQPQHF. CDR3 nucleotide sequence: TGTGCCAGCAGTTATGGGACAGGGGGCAGCAATCAGCCCCAGCATTTT.

Concerning this clonotype itself: Sequence at one end of the junction differs from germline and may be a read error. The rearrangement joins TRBV10-3 to TRBJ2-7, with D possibly being TRBD1 (6 bases). Germline CDR1 ENHRY, CDR2 SYGVKD. The CDR3 runs to 15 residues. CDR3 amino acids: CAISESSTGTYEQYF. CDR3 coding DNA: TGTGCCATCAGTGAGTCCTCGACAGGAACCTATGAGCAGTACTTC.

The rearrangement joins TRBV3-1 to TRBJ2-5; a weak D match, TRBD2 (6 bases). The ends were cut back, 4 bases at V and 1 base at J, with 13 bases in the middle. Germline lookup yields CDR1 LGHDT and CDR2 YNNKEL (reference sequence). The CDR3 extends over 15 amino acids. Here the CDR3 DNA reads TGTGCCAGCAGCCCTACAGGAGGGGTCCAAGAGACCCAGTACTTC. Protein: CASSPTGGVQETQYF.

This clonotype was counted a few times. The germline gene is not matched at one end of the junction; a read error may be the cause. V usage is TRBV9 and J usage is TRBJ1-1, with unresolved D. The CDR3 runs 14 residues. CDR1 and CDR2 from the germline V gene are SGDLS and YYNGEE. The chain's CDR3 is CASSREVMNTEVFF. CDR3 sequence (DNA): TGTGCCAGCAGTCGGGAAGTTATGAACACTGAAGTTTTCTTT.

A few counts support this clonotype. The chain is built from TRBV6-5 and TRBJ1-6; 7 bases are a match to TRBD1. Germline V lookup: CDR1 MNHEY, CDR2 SVGAGI. V gave up 11 bases and J gave up 6 bases; unmatched junction bases: 13. The CDR3 totals 15 residues. The CDR3 reads CAAGGKGGINSPLHF. The CDR3 DNA reads TGTGCCGCAGGGGGAAAAGGGGGTATTAATTCACCCCTCCACTTT.

This clonotype was counted a few times. CDR3 nucleotide sequence: TGTGCCAGCAGTTTACGGGGGTACAATGAGCAGTTCTTC. It encodes CASSLRGYNEQFF. The chain links TRBV27 to TRBJ2-1, with D possibly being TRBD2 (6 bases). V gave up 2 bases and J gave up 4 bases, with 6 bases separating them. Germline CDR1 and CDR2: MNHEY and SMNVEV (reference sequence). The CDR3 loop spans 13 amino acids.

This clonotype came up many times. The V and J genes are TRBV29-1 and TRBJ2-5; D perhaps matches TRBD1 (6 bases). Germline V lookup: CDR1 SQVTM, CDR2 ANQGSEA. The CDR3 extends over 12 amino acids. V shed 5 bases and J shed 5 bases, with 12 bases lying between them. CDR3 sequence (DNA): TGCAGCGTTCACGGAGGACAGGAGACCCAGTACTTC. Its protein is CSVHGGQETQYF.

Many counts were recorded for this clonotype. The chain recombines TRBV5-1 with TRBJ1-2, with TRBD1 matching 7 bases. This CDR3 is 15 amino acids long. Unmatched junction bases numbered 6, after V lost 4 bases and J lost 0 bases. Germline lookup yields CDR1 SGHRS and CDR2 YFSETQ. The CDR3, as DNA: TGCGCCAGCAGCCCATCCGGGACAGCTAACTATGGCTACACCTTC. Translation gives CASSPSGTANYGYTF.

This clonotype came up many times. The CDR3 DNA follows: TGTGCCAGCACTAAGGAGGGATCTGGAAACACCATATATTTT. This codes for CASTKEGSGNTIYF. The chain combines TRBV2 with TRBJ1-3, with D unclear. V lost 7 bases to trimming and J lost 1 base, with 11 bases between them. Per germline, CDR1 SNHLY and CDR2 FYNNEI. The CDR3 totals 14 residues.

This clonotype showed up many times. The CDR3 loop reads CSARDPSNQPQHF. In DNA form, the CDR3 reads TGCAGTGCTCGGGACCCTAGCAATCAGCCCCAGCATTTT. The chain links TRBV20-1 to TRBJ1-5, with D tentatively TRBD1 (5 bases). The V end lost 5 bases, the J end lost 0 bases, and 8 bases lay between the germline ends. The CDR3 length is 13 residues. Germline values: CDR1 DFQATT, CDR2 SNEGSKA (reference sequence).

V usage is TRBV7-9 and J usage is TRBJ1-1; D may be TRBD1 (6 bases). V lost 11 bases to trimming and J lost 1 base, with 14 bases between them. Germline lookup yields CDR1 SEHNR and CDR2 FQNEAQ (reference sequence). The length of the CDR3 is 13 residues. CDR3 in amino acids: CAGKQGPNTEAFF. CDR3 DNA sequence: TGTGCCGGCAAACAGGGCCCGAACACTGAAGCTTTCTTT.

This clonotype was counted only a few times. CDR3 sequence (DNA): TGCGCCAGCAGCCAAGCTGGCGACAGGGAATTATCACCCCTCCACTTT. Translating it yields CASSQAGDRELSPLHF. This chain links TRBV4-1 with TRBJ1-6, with 7 bases fitting TRBD1. J was trimmed by 10 bases and V by 1 base; bases with no gene match: 10. The germline CDR1 and CDR2 sequences are MGHRA and YSYEKL. This CDR3 region has 16 residues.

The rearrangement uses TRBV20-1 and TRBJ1-4; 8 bases are a match to TRBD1. CDR1 DFQATT and CDR2 SNEGSKA come from the germline V gene (reference sequence). CDR3 length equals 12 residues. This CDR3 is CGFNRGNEKLFF. The CDR3 bases are TGCGGCTTCAACAGGGGGAATGAAAAACTGTTTTTT.

This clonotype was seen at least ten times. The chain combines TRBV20-1 with TRBJ2-3, with D unclear. CDR1 is DFQATT, CDR2 SNEGSKA, per germline (reference sequence). V lost 5 bases and J 2 bases, leaving 5 bases between the germline ends. This CDR3 region has 11 residues. CDR3: CSAAHTDTQYF. In DNA form, the CDR3 reads TGCAGTGCTGCCCACACAGATACGCAGTATTTT.

This clonotype was found many times. The V gene is TRBV5-1, the J gene TRBJ2-1; 11 positions agree with TRBD2. The CDR3 is made up of 16 amino acids. In germline, CDR1 is SGHRS, CDR2 YFSETQ. V was clipped by 0 bases and J by 4 bases; unmatched bases: 3. Here the CDR3 DNA reads TGCGCCAGCAGCTTGGGACTAGCGGGGACTTACAATGAGCAGTTCTTC. Translation: CASSLGLAGTYNEQFF.

The chain recombines TRBV12-3 or TRBV12-4 with TRBJ2-6, with unresolved D. V was trimmed by 3 bases and J by 6 bases, leaving 3 bases between them. The length of the CDR3 is 12 residues. The chain's CDR3 is CASSLMANVLTF. The CDR3 DNA reads TGTGCCAGCAGTTTGATGGCCAACGTCCTGACTTTC.